These 10 T cell receptor beta chains were all obtained from the same sample, sequenced in a study of Ad26.COV2.S vaccination and SARS-CoV-2 variants. Some clones are missing from TCRdb's copy, which holds only in-frame ones; the method was immunoSEQ multiplex PCR. This sample has approximately 460,000 clones; around 89% occur once, and the top ten carry around 1.6%. The treatment: 15 to 20 received Ad26.COV2.S at low or high dose, single or two shots; about five received placebo; per-sample allocation not given. Repertoires come from day 63 after the first vaccine or placebo injection. Source: peripheral blood, taken in a trial of Ad26.COV2.S vaccine versus placebo. These receptors were obtained from a person aged 18 to 59 who received the Ad26.COV2.S COVID-19 vaccine or a placebo.

Details on this clone: The same CDR3 also results from other DNA sequences found in this sample. The chain combines TRBV7-9 with TRBJ2-2; 10 bases are shared with TRBD2. The CDR3 has 16 residues. V gave up 1 base and J gave up 3 bases; unmatched junction bases: 2. Germline V gene data show CDR1 as SEHNR and CDR2 as FQNEAQ (reference sequence). The CDR3 DNA sequence: TGTGCCAGCAGCTTAGGTCTAGCGGGGGACACCGGGGAGCTGTTTTTT. Translating it yields CASSLGLAGDTGELFF.

The chain links TRBV18 to TRBJ2-1, with D possibly TRBD1 on 6 matching bases. Germline loops: CDR1 KGHSH, CDR2 LQKENI. There are 18 residues in the CDR3. V shed 0 bases and J shed 0 bases, with 15 bases lying between them. The CDR3 loop reads CASSPPPLQGGSYNEQFF. CDR3 nucleotide sequence: TGTGCCAGCTCACCACCACCCTTACAGGGCGGCTCCTACAATGAGCAGTTCTTC.

The chain is built from TRBV5-5 and TRBJ1-1, with D uncertain. Trimming pared 5 bases from V and 4 bases from J, leaving 12 bases between. The CDR3 consists of 13 residues. CDR1 is SGHKS and CDR2 is YYEKEE in the germline V gene (reference sequence). The CDR3 is CASRISGGTEAFF. Here the CDR3 DNA reads TGTGCCAGCAGAATCAGCGGCGGCACTGAAGCTTTCTTT.

The V gene is TRBV7-9, the J gene TRBJ2-1; TRBD1 matches 8 bases. V lost 7 bases, J lost 3 bases, and 11 bases stayed unmatched. CDR1 and CDR2 from the germline V gene are SEHNR and FQNEAQ (reference sequence). The CDR3 extends over 16 amino acids. CDR3 in amino acids: CASNSGQGQFYNEQFF. CDR3 nucleotides: TGTGCCAGCAACTCTGGACAGGGACAATTCTACAATGAGCAGTTCTTC.

V is TRBV5-1 and J is TRBJ2-7, with 11 bases identical to TRBD2. The CDR3 contains 17 residues. CDR1 and CDR2 from the germline V gene are SGHRS and YFSETQ. The ends lost 0 bases at V and 2 bases at J; junction bases unmatched: 7. The CDR3 DNA reads TGCGCCAGCAGCTTGGCCGGGACTAGCGGACGGACCTACGAGCAGTACTTC. This codes for CASSLAGTSGRTYEQYF.

This clone appeared once. The chain links TRBV28 to TRBJ2-3; 14 nucleotides agree with TRBD2. The CDR3 length is 15 residues. J was trimmed by 4 bases and V by 4 bases; bases with no gene match: 1. Germline V gene data show CDR1 as MDHEN and CDR2 as SYDVKM. The CDR3 protein is CASSSGLAGADTQYF. In DNA form, the CDR3 reads TGTGCCAGCAGTTCGGGACTAGCGGGAGCAGATACGCAGTATTTT.

The V call is TRBV6-5, the J call TRBJ1-4; D not resolved. CDR1 is MNHEY, CDR2 SVGAGI, per germline. CDR3 length: 15 residues. Trimming took off 6 bases at V and 5 bases at J, with 16 bases between the two ends. This chain's CDR3 is CASSGKTTGNEKLFF. The CDR3 DNA reads as TGTGCCAGCAGCGGAAAGACGACCGGCAATGAAAAACTGTTTTTT.

V is TRBV6-5 and J is TRBJ1-6; D perhaps matches TRBD1 (6 bases). The CDR3 length is 15 residues. V lost 7 bases and J 6 bases, leaving 16 bases between the germline ends. The germline CDR1 and CDR2 sequences are MNHEY and SVGAGI. This CDR3 reads CASMPGHSFNSPLHF. Written as DNA, the CDR3 is TGTGCCAGCATGCCGGGACACAGTTTTAATTCACCCCTCCACTTT.

Regarding this clone: Other DNA sequences within the sample encode an identical CDR3. V is TRBV9 and J is TRBJ2-7, with D unresolved. This CDR3 comprises 14 residues. V lost 0 bases and J 2 bases, leaving 9 bases between the germline ends. CDR1 is SGDLS and CDR2 is YYNGEE in the germline V gene. The CDR3 DNA sequence: TGTGCCAGCAGCGTAGGGGTGGGGACCTACGAGCAGTACTTC. Translated, it gives CASSVGVGTYEQYF. The full variable domain, completed using reference TRBV9 and TRBJ2-7, is DSGVTQTPKHLITATGQRVTLRCSPRSGDLSVYWYQQSLDQGLQFLIQYYNGEERAKGNILERFSAQQFPDLHSELNLSSLELGDSALYFCASSVGVGTYEQYFGPGTRLTVT.

V gene TRBV7-3 combines with J gene TRBJ1-1; a weak D match, TRBD1 (6 bases). V was cut by 7 bases and J by 4 bases, with 22 bases left in between. Germline V gene data show CDR1 as SGHTA and CDR2 as FQGTGA. This CDR3 is 16 amino acids long. CDR3 protein: CASTFTATGVGTEAFF. CDR3 nucleotides: TGTGCCAGCACCTTCACTGCGACAGGCGTTGGCACTGAAGCTTTCTTT.